The 28 T cell receptor beta chains listed next were all sequenced from one sample in a study of identical twins. Each CDR3 protein is one row after TCRdb ran MiXCR on the 5' RACE reads. Here the sample spans about 240,000 distinct CDR3 sequences, about an eighth being singletons. These data are also associated with another study on yellow fever vaccine responses in identical twins.

The specimen was memory (CD45RO+) T cells sorted from blood. The receptors shown here come from a woman aged 18-29 years in good health.

This clonotype was found many times. CDR3 sequence: CASSLRQGNTGELFF. DNA of the CDR3: TGTGCCAGCAGCTTAAGACAGGGGAACACCGGGGAGCTGTTTTTT. This chain links TRBV7-8 with TRBJ2-2; 7 bases are a match to TRBD1. The CDR3 covers 15 residues. V dropped 2 bases and J dropped 1; count of bases not matched to a gene: 1. Germline loops: CDR1 SGHVS, CDR2 FQNEAQ.

This clonotype was seen a few times. The V gene is TRBV4-2, the J gene TRBJ1-2; D is ambiguous. The CDR3 contains 18 residues. Per the germline V gene, CDR1 is LGHNA and CDR2 is YNFKEQ. The V gene lost 3 bases and the J gene lost 4 bases, with 24 bases spanning the gap. CDR3 in DNA: TGTGCCAGCAGCCAGAACCTAGGACTGGAGGGATCTGCCTATGGCTACACCTTC. Translation: CASSQNLGLEGSAYGYTF.

This chain joins TRBV28 and TRBJ2-7; D is possibly TRBD2 (6 bases). Between the trimmed V and J ends, which lost 1 base and 12 bases, there was a span of 22 bases. The CDR3 sequence is 15 residues long. Germline values: CDR1 MDHEN, CDR2 SYDVKM. The CDR3 nucleotides are TGTGCCAGCAGTTTATACGGGGGAGGCAGCTCTAATTTGTACTTC. Protein product: CASSLYGGGSSNLYF. Filled out from reference TRBV28 and TRBJ2-7, the complete variable domain reads DVKVTQSSRYLVKRTGEKVFLECVQDMDHENMFWYRQDPGLGLRLIYFSYDVKMKEKGDIPEGYSVSREKKERFSLILESASTNQTSMYLCASSLYGGGSSNLYFGPGTRLTVT.

This clonotype appeared a few times. This chain connects TRBV4-3 to TRBJ2-2, with TRBD1 matching over 8 bases. This CDR3 has 14 residues. The trim removed 0 bases at V and 6 bases at J, leaving 0 bases unmatched. In germline, CDR1 is LGHNA, CDR2 YSLEER. CDR3 residues: CASSQETGAGELFF. The CDR3, as DNA: TGCGCCAGCAGCCAAGAGACAGGGGCCGGGGAGCTGTTTTTT.

This clonotype was found many times. J is TRBJ1-6 and V is TRBV7-2, with TRBD1 identical over 7 bases. V was clipped by 5 bases and J by 6 bases; unmatched bases: 7. Germline loops: CDR1 SGHTA, CDR2 FQGNSA. The CDR3 spans 15 residues. In DNA form, the CDR3 reads TGTGCCAGCAGCCCTCTAAACAGGGGTAATTCACCCCTCCACTTT. This sequence encodes CASSPLNRGNSPLHF.

This clonotype was seen many times. The chain employs TRBV6-5 and TRBJ2-2; D is possibly TRBD2 (6 bases). Per the germline V gene, CDR1 is MNHEY and CDR2 is SVGAGI. V was pared by 5 bases and J by 6 bases, with 7 bases between. The CDR3 loop spans 12 amino acids. CDR3 DNA: TGTGCCAGCAGTCGGAGGGCCGGGGAGCTGTTTTTT. This sequence encodes CASSRRAGELFF.

The sample holds many counts of this clonotype. The V and J genes are TRBV14 and TRBJ2-1, with 9 bases that match TRBD2. The CDR3 covers 16 residues. The germline V gene encodes CDR1 SGHDN and CDR2 FVKESK. The J segment lost 5 bases and the V segment lost 10 bases, leaving 15 bases of the junction unmatched. The CDR3 is CATQAPASGVNNEQFF. In nucleotides, the CDR3 is TGTGCCACCCAAGCCCCCGCTAGCGGGGTAAACAATGAGCAGTTCTTC. Variable domain in full (rest from reference TRBV14 and TRBJ2-1): EAGVTQFPSHSVIEKGQTVTLRCDPISGHDNLYWYRRVMGKEIKFLLHFVKESKQDESGMPNNRFLAERTGGTYSTLKVQPAELEDSGVYFCATQAPASGVNNEQFFGPGTRLTVL.

This clonotype has more than one count but fewer than ten. The chain uses TRBV20-1 and TRBJ2-3; D gene unclear. V was clipped by 6 bases and J by 4 bases, with 26 bases between them. Germline V gives CDR1 DFQATT, CDR2 SNEGSKA (reference sequence). The CDR3 runs 17 residues. CDR3: CSAAPSDPQFSADTQYF. The CDR3 nucleotides are TGCAGTGCCGCCCCTAGTGATCCTCAGTTCAGCGCAGATACGCAGTATTTT.

Many counts were recorded for this clonotype. Here the CDR3 reads CASSPGQKPKENTEAFF. For the CDR3, the DNA is TGCGCCAGCAGCCCTGGACAGAAACCTAAGGAGAACACTGAAGCTTTCTTT. The chain recombines TRBV5-1 with TRBJ1-1, with D maybe TRBD1 (6 bases). V was clipped by 4 bases and J by 1 base, with 20 bases between them. Germline V lookup: CDR1 SGHRS, CDR2 YFSETQ. The CDR3 length is 17 residues.

Many counts were recorded for this clonotype. The V call is TRBV7-2, the J call TRBJ2-5, with D possibly TRBD2 on 6 matching bases. Trimming took off 3 bases at V and 10 bases at J, with 21 bases between the two ends. Germline V gene sequence: CDR1 SGHTA, CDR2 FQGNSA. The CDR3 length is 15 residues. Here the CDR3 DNA reads TGTGCCAGCAGCTTCTCTGGGGCGGGGTCCGGTGACCAGTACTTC. This encodes CASSFSGAGSGDQYF.

The gene calls are TRBV5-6 and TRBJ2-1; D is unclear. CDR1 is SGHDT, CDR2 YYEEEE, per germline. The V end was cut by 4 bases, the J end by 1 base, with 12 bases between. The CDR3 has 15 residues. CDR3 sequence (DNA): TGTGCCAGCAGCCTATACGCTTGGTCCTACAATGAGCAGTTCTTC. This translates into CASSLYAWSYNEQFF.

This clonotype was recorded many times. A junction end diverges from the germline sequence, so it may reflect a read error. The V call is TRBV12-3 or TRBV12-4, the J call TRBJ2-7; unclear D gene. The CDR3 extends over 14 amino acids. DNA for the CDR3: TGTGCCAGCAGTTTAGGGGGAAACGCCTACGGGCAGTACTTC. Translated: CASSLGGNAYGQYF.

This chain connects TRBV28 to TRBJ1-2; D unresolved. The CDR3 consists of 11 residues. V was pared by 4 bases and J by 5 bases, with 5 bases between. Germline V gene data show CDR1 as MDHEN and CDR2 as SYDVKM. The CDR3 is CASSYSYGYTF. The DNA of the CDR3 is TGTGCCAGCAGTTATTCATATGGCTACACCTTC.

The chain uses TRBV18 and TRBJ2-7; no reliable D call. CDR1 and CDR2 from the germline V gene are KGHSH and LQKENI. The germline V and J ends were trimmed by 3 bases and 6 bases, with 12 bases remaining between them. This CDR3 is 13 amino acids long. The CDR3 spells CASSPSTSVEQYF. The CDR3 nucleotides read TGTGCCAGCTCACCCTCGACATCGGTCGAGCAGTACTTC.

This clonotype was detected a few times. The rearrangement links TRBV7-9 to TRBJ2-7, with 7 bases lining up with TRBD1. Germline trimming cut 7 bases from V and 3 bases from J; bases unmatched to any gene: 6. The CDR3 length is 13 residues. Germline V gives CDR1 SEHNR, CDR2 FQNEAQ (reference sequence). As DNA, the CDR3 is TGTGCCAGCACCGTGGGACAGCACTACGAGCAGTACTTC. Encoded protein: CASTVGQHYEQYF.

This clonotype showed up just once. The chain combines TRBV30 with TRBJ2-3; D uncertain. V was clipped by 0 bases and J by 7 bases, with 5 bases between them. Germline loops: CDR1 GTSNPN, CDR2 SVGIG (reference sequence). CDR3 length: 11 amino acids. The CDR3 region is CAWSVLNTQYF. The CDR3 DNA reads TGTGCCTGGAGTGTACTAAATACGCAGTATTTT.

The chain is built from TRBV9 and TRBJ2-3; 7 bases are shared with TRBD2. After removal of 0 bases from V and 4 bases from J, the junction contained 5 bases not matched to a gene. Looked up from germline, CDR1 is SGDLS and CDR2 is YYNGEE. CDR3 size: 15 residues. The CDR3: CASSVVGGVADTQYF. CDR3 nucleotides: TGTGCCAGCAGCGTAGTTGGGGGGGTGGCAGATACGCAGTATTTT.

This clonotype was counted between two and nine times. This rearrangement joins TRBV5-6 to TRBJ2-7; tentatively, D is TRBD1 (6 bases). Trimming took off 0 bases at V and 5 bases at J, with 12 bases between the two ends. CDR1 and CDR2 from the germline V gene are SGHDT and YYEEEE. This CDR3 region has 14 residues. The CDR3 DNA reads TGTGCCAGCAGCTTGGGGGGGCTATACGACGAGCAGTACTTC. Its protein is CASSLGGLYDEQYF.

This clonotype was counted only a few times. This rearrangement joins TRBV20-1 to TRBJ2-1; the D gene is possibly TRBD2 (5 bases). The CDR3 spans 12 residues. In germline, CDR1 is DFQATT, CDR2 SNEGSKA (reference sequence). Trimming shortened V by 8 bases and J by 9 bases, and 17 bases separated the two germline ends. CDR3 in DNA: TGCAGTCCTGAACTAGGACCGAGTGAGCAGTTCTTC. Translated, it gives CSPELGPSEQFF.

Only a few counts were recorded for this clonotype. This chain connects TRBV28 to TRBJ1-6, with D unresolved. The germline V and J ends were trimmed by 2 bases and 7 bases, with 15 bases remaining between them. The germline gives CDR1 MDHEN, CDR2 SYDVKM. CDR3 length: 16 amino acids. CDR3 region: CASSLGVRTTNSPLHF. The CDR3 nucleotides are TGTGCCAGCAGTTTAGGAGTCAGGACGACCAATTCACCCCTCCACTTT.

The chain employs TRBV7-2 and TRBJ2-5; 7 bases are a match to TRBD1. CDR1 and CDR2 from the germline V gene are SGHTA and FQGNSA. V shed 5 bases, J shed 6 bases, and the junction held 6 bases outside the gene matches. The CDR3 has 13 residues. The CDR3: CASSIRQGQTQYF. CDR3 nucleotides: TGTGCCAGCAGCATAAGACAGGGTCAGACCCAGTACTTC.

This clonotype was seen at least ten times. The junction differs from germline at one of its ends, possibly a read error. V gene TRBV11-2 combines with J gene TRBJ1-2; TRBD1 is a possible D gene (5 bases). This CDR3 comprises 11 residues. Germline CDR1 and CDR2: SGHAT and FQNNGV. The CDR3 protein is CASSAGAAGAF. CDR3 in DNA: TGTGCCAGCAGCGCCGGGGCAGCCGGGGCCTTC.

This clonotype turned up a few times. This chain connects TRBV27 to TRBJ2-2; tentative D call: TRBD1 (5 bases). CDR3 length: 14 amino acids. Germline values: CDR1 MNHEY, CDR2 SMNVEV (reference sequence). Trimming removed 5 bases from V and 4 bases from J, with 11 bases in between. Here the CDR3 DNA reads TGTGCCAGCAGTGACAGCCCGAGCACCGGGGAGCTGTTTTTT. It is translated as CASSDSPSTGELFF.

The CDR3 spells CAISEGGPGGNQPQHF. The DNA of the CDR3 is TGTGCCATCAGTGAAGGCGGGCCCGGCGGCAATCAGCCCCAGCATTTT. This chain uses TRBV10-3 with TRBJ1-5; D call uncertain. The CDR3 is made up of 16 amino acids. Trimming shortened V by 3 bases and J by 2 bases, and 14 bases separated the two germline ends. The V gene's germline CDR1 is ENHRY and CDR2 SYGVKD.

The genes are TRBV24-1 and TRBJ1-1, with D unresolved. This CDR3 has 13 residues. Trimming pared 1 base from V and 2 bases from J, leaving 4 bases between. Germline CDR1 KGHDR, CDR2 SFDVKD. The DNA of the CDR3 is TGTGCCACCAGTGATTTCCCTAACACTGAAGCTTTCTTT. Translation gives CATSDFPNTEAFF.

This clonotype has ten or more counts. The gene calls are TRBV6-1 and TRBJ1-5; D remains unclear. The CDR3 contains 14 residues. V was shortened by 5 bases and J by 0 bases, with 8 bases between the two germline ends. Germline CDR1 and CDR2: MNHNS and SASEGT. CDR3 amino acids: CASSPAYSNQPQHF. The CDR3 nucleotides read TGTGCCAGCAGTCCAGCGTATAGCAATCAGCCCCAGCATTTT.

The rearrangement joins TRBV6-4 to TRBJ2-7; 13 nucleotides line up with TRBD2. The CDR3 totals 20 residues. Trimming removed 2 bases from V and 6 bases from J; junction bases left unmatched: 19. CDR1 MRHNA and CDR2 SNTAGT come from the germline V gene. The CDR3 reads CASSDRTSGSPQRGPSEQYF. The DNA for the CDR3 is TGTGCCAGCAGTGACCGGACTAGCGGGAGCCCACAAAGAGGCCCCAGCGAGCAGTACTTC.

The chain employs TRBV4-1 and TRBJ2-2, with 8 nucleotides matching TRBD2. V gave up 4 bases and J gave up 0 bases; unmatched junction bases: 4. CDR1 is MGHRA, CDR2 YSYEKL, per germline. The CDR3 contains 16 residues. The DNA of the CDR3 is TGCGCCAGCAGCCTCGGGGGGGTCGCGAACACCGGGGAGCTGTTTTTT. It encodes CASSLGGVANTGELFF.